This T cell receptor (beta chain) derives from a study of cytomegalovirus exposure and HLA in healthy donors. Study-wide points: Later, TCR association rates were found to vary by HLA locus, highest for DRB1 and lowest for HLA-C. Within an earlier analysis, most TCR beta V segments proved productive either about 87% or about 30% of the time.

V was pared by 2 bases and J by 3 bases, with 8 bases between. The CDR3 contains 13 residues. Germline CDR1 is SGHAT and CDR2 is FQNNGV. Donors were nominally healthy when sampled, though unrecorded immune exposures were likely. 13 Jbeta primers and 60 Vbeta primers were used for the PCR. Some clones are missing from TCRdb's copy, which holds only in-frame ones; the method was immunoSEQ multiplex PCR. The sample totals approximately 110,000 clones. Concerning this clone itself: The antigen remains unidentified.

V is TRBV11-2 and J is TRBJ2-7; D ambiguous. The clonotype was recovered from a young man in good health and CMV-seronegative. The sequenced sample consisted of PBMCs. CDR3 region: CASSLNFGYEQYF. CDR3 coding DNA: TGTGCCAGCAGCTTAAATTTCGGCTACGAGCAGTACTTC.